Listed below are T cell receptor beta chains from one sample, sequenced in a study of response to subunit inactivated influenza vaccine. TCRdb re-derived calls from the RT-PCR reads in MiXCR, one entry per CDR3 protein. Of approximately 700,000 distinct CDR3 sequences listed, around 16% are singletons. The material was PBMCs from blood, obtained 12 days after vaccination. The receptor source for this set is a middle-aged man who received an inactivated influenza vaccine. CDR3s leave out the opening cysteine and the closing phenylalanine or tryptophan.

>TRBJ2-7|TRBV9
ASSPTGASYEQY
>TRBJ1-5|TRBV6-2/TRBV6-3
ASSINSNQPQH
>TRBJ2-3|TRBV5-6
ASSGTGGQDTQY
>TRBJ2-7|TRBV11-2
ASSLDQGNSYEQY
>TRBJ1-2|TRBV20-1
SARDSSLSDYGYT
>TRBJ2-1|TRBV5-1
ASSPYPLASHNEQF
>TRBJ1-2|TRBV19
ASRGQGRSYGYT
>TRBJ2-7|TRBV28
ASSWATSGSYEQY
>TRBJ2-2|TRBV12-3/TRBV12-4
ASSFSAGELF
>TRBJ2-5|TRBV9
ASSVGDRQRTEGQY
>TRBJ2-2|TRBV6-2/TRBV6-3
ASSYSTGITGELF
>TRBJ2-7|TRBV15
ATSRDGYEQY
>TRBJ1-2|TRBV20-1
SAADRHGYT
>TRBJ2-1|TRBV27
ASRLTGGNEQF
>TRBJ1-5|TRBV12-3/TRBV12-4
ASSPTRGGNQPQH
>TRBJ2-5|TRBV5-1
ASSLDSGDETQY